A single sample is the source of the 19 T cell receptor beta chains below, sequenced in a study of T cells in Graves' hyperthyroidism and ophthalmopathy. It was RNA transcripts that yielded the amplified TCR beta CDR3 regions. HTBI primers were used for first-round RT-PCR of the TCR CDR3. TCRdb re-called the multiplex PCR reads through MiXCR, storing one row per CDR3 protein. The data hold about 640,000 distinct CDR3 sequences, with less than 25% observed a single time. Sequencing input: blood. Receptor source: a man aged 25-40 years with Graves' ophthalmopathy.

This clonotype has a handful of counts. V and J are TRBV6-1 and TRBJ1-2; no clear D. With 6 bases removed from V and 6 bases from J, the gap between germline ends came to 20 bases. The CDR3 sequence is 15 residues long. Germline assignment: CDR1 MNHNS and CDR2 SASEGT. The CDR3 DNA follows: TGTGCCAGCAGCGATCGGACCACTTTCGTGGATGGCTACACCTTC. As protein: CASSDRTTFVDGYTF.

V gene TRBV18 combines with J gene TRBJ2-7; 11 bases match TRBD1. V lost 2 bases to trimming and J lost 3 bases; unmatched junction nucleotides: 6. CDR1 and CDR2 (germline): KGHSH, LQKENI. The CDR3 extends over 16 amino acids. The CDR3: CASSPGADRGHYEQYF. The CDR3 DNA follows: TGTGCCAGCTCACCAGGGGCGGACAGGGGGCACTACGAGCAGTACTTC.

The V call is TRBV6-1, the J call TRBJ1-5; D is undetermined. The V gene lost 4 bases and the J gene lost 4 bases, with 17 bases spanning the gap. Germline CDR1 MNHNS, CDR2 SASEGT. The CDR3 runs to 16 residues. Here the CDR3 reads CASSVSSTAANQPQHF. The CDR3 DNA is TGTGCCAGCAGTGTTTCTTCGACGGCTGCAAATCAGCCCCAGCATTTT.

This clonotype was seen many times. This chain joins TRBV20-1 and TRBJ1-1, with a weak D call TRBD1 (5 bases). The V gene lost 6 bases and the J gene lost 12 bases, with 17 bases spanning the gap. The CDR3 extends over 11 amino acids. CDR1 DFQATT and CDR2 SNEGSKA come from the germline V gene (reference sequence). CDR3 nucleotide sequence: TGCAGTGCCGCGTGGCAGGGAAAGACTTTCTTT. Its protein product is CSAAWQGKTFF.

The rearrangement uses TRBV2 and TRBJ2-1; 8 bases match TRBD2. V lost 8 bases and J lost 6; bases outside the gene matches: 12. The germline V gene encodes CDR1 SNHLY and CDR2 FYNNEI. This CDR3 is built from 15 residues. The CDR3: CASCLGLASANEQFF. CDR3 in DNA: TGTGCCAGCTGCCTCGGACTAGCCTCAGCCAATGAGCAGTTCTTC.

V usage is TRBV7-9 and J usage is TRBJ1-6; D possibly corresponds to TRBD1 (6 bases). The germline V gene has CDR1 SEHNR and CDR2 FQNEAQ (reference sequence). CDR3 length equals 13 residues. Deletions cut 4 bases from V and 10 bases from J, with 11 bases between. DNA of the CDR3: TGTGCCAGCAGCTCTACGACAGGATCACCCCTCCACTTT. Its translation is CASSSTTGSPLHF.

Comments on this clonotype: Relative to the germline gene, one junction end is altered; a read error may explain this. The chain combines TRBV5-1 with TRBJ2-1; 7 nucleotides line up with TRBD1. Germline values: CDR1 SGHRS, CDR2 YFSETQ. The CDR3 has 17 residues. The DNA of the CDR3 is TGTGCCAGCAGCCAATCCGTGACAGGGTTAGGTTACAATGAGCAGTTCTTC. Translating gives CASSQSVTGLGYNEQFF. The full variable domain, its missing parts supplied by reference TRBV5-1 and TRBJ2-1, is KAGVTQTPRYLIKTRGQQVTLSCSPISGHRSVSWYQQTPGQGLQFLFEYFSETQRNKGNFPGRFSGRQFSNSRSEMNVSTLELGDSALYLCASSQSVTGLGYNEQFFGPGTRLTVL.

At least ten counts were recorded for this clonotype. The genes are TRBV18 and TRBJ1-6, with no clear D. Germline lookup yields CDR1 KGHSH and CDR2 LQKENI. The CDR3 is made up of 15 amino acids. V dropped 1 base and J dropped 4 bases, with 8 bases sitting between them. CDR3 sequence (DNA): TGTGCCAGCTCACCACGGACGGATTATAATTCACCCCTCCACTTT. This sequence encodes CASSPRTDYNSPLHF.

This clonotype was observed a few times. V is TRBV20-1 and J is TRBJ1-5; D unclear. Germline V gene lookup returns CDR1 DFQATT and CDR2 SNEGSKA (reference sequence). Trimming stripped 7 bases from V and 8 bases from J, with 15 bases between. The CDR3 is 12 residues long. The CDR3: CSVSRRREPQHF. Here the CDR3 DNA reads TGCAGTGTCAGTAGGCGAAGGGAGCCCCAGCATTTT.

This clonotype was observed a few times. The DNA for the CDR3 is TGTGCCAGTTCTATGGCCAATGAGCAGTTCTTC. Its translation is CASSMANEQFF. This chain links TRBV28 with TRBJ2-1; D gene unclear. The germline V gene encodes CDR1 MDHEN and CDR2 SYDVKM. Trimming cost V 9 bases and J 6 bases, with 9 bases left between them. The CDR3 length is 11 residues. Complete variable domain (other parts from reference TRBV28 and TRBJ2-1): DVKVTQSSRYLVKRTGEKVFLECVQDMDHENMFWYRQDPGLGLRLIYFSYDVKMKEKGDIPEGYSVSREKKERFSLILESASTNQTSMYLCASSMANEQFFGPGTRLTVL.

The chain is built from TRBV6-2 or TRBV6-3 and TRBJ2-4, with 10 bases that match TRBD2. With V trimmed by 2 bases and J by 1 base, 14 bases remained unmatched. Germline assignment: CDR1 MNHEY and CDR2 SVGEGT. The CDR3 has 20 residues. CDR3 residues: CASSYPLTSGSGVAKNIQYF. The CDR3 DNA sequence: TGTGCCAGCAGTTACCCATTGACTAGCGGGTCAGGGGTGGCCAAAAACATTCAGTACTTC.

V gene TRBV6-1 combines with J gene TRBJ2-1; possibly TRBD1 or TRBD2 for D (6 bases each). V was shortened by 7 bases and J by 0 bases, with 10 bases between the two germline ends. The CDR3 is 14 residues long. Germline V gives CDR1 MNHNS, CDR2 SASEGT. CDR3 sequence: CASTGGGSYNEQFF. CDR3 sequence (DNA): TGTGCCAGCACCGGGGGCGGCTCCTACAATGAGCAGTTCTTC.

This chain uses TRBV5-1 with TRBJ2-4, with 8 bases identical to TRBD1. CDR3 length: 13 amino acids. CDR1 is SGHRS, CDR2 YFSETQ, per germline. The V segment lost 3 bases and the J segment 8 bases; nucleotides outside the gene matches: 4. CDR3 residues: CASSSGQADIQYF. CDR3 sequence (DNA): TGCGCCAGCAGCTCGGGACAGGCGGACATTCAGTACTTC. The entire variable domain, with the rest obtained from reference TRBV5-1 and TRBJ2-4, is as follows: KAGVTQTPRYLIKTRGQQVTLSCSPISGHRSVSWYQQTPGQGLQFLFEYFSETQRNKGNFPGRFSGRQFSNSRSEMNVSTLELGDSALYLCASSSGQADIQYFGAGTRLSVL.

For the CDR3, the DNA is TGTGCCAGTAGGACGGGACTAGCGGCATACAATGAGCAGTTCTTC. Amino acid sequence: CASRTGLAAYNEQFF. V gene TRBV19 combines with J gene TRBJ2-1; 11 nucleotides agree with TRBD2. Per the germline V gene, CDR1 is LNHDA and CDR2 is SQIVND (reference sequence). The CDR3 spans 15 residues. V trimming: 6 bases; J trimming: 4 bases; junction bases outside the gene matches: 5.

This clonotype was recorded at least ten times. The J gene is TRBJ2-5, the V gene TRBV11-2; the D gene could be TRBD1 or TRBD2 (5 bases each). The CDR3 loop spans 15 amino acids. Germline values: CDR1 SGHAT, CDR2 FQNNGV. V was clipped by 0 bases and J by 5 bases, with 13 bases between them. The CDR3 sequence is CASSLDAWGGETQYF. The CDR3 DNA reads as TGTGCCAGCAGCTTAGATGCGTGGGGCGGGGAGACCCAGTACTTC.

The CDR3 DNA is TGTGCCAGCAGCTCGGGGGGGTGGCGCCACAATGAGCAGTTCTTC. It encodes CASSSGGWRHNEQFF. The chain carries TRBV7-9 and TRBJ2-1, with TRBD2 matching 8 bases. V trimming: 4 bases; J trimming: 5 bases; junction bases outside the gene matches: 7. CDR1 is SEHNR and CDR2 is FQNEAQ in the germline V gene (reference sequence). This CDR3 contains 15 residues.

The chain uses TRBV5-1 and TRBJ2-7, with D tentatively TRBD1 (5 bases). With 3 bases removed from V and 3 bases from J, the gap between germline ends came to 13 bases. The length of the CDR3 is 14 residues. Germline V gene lookup returns CDR1 SGHRS and CDR2 YFSETQ. In DNA form, the CDR3 reads TGCGCCAGCAGCTCAGACAGTTCCTACTACGAGCAGTACTTC. Amino acid sequence: CASSSDSSYYEQYF.

This clonotype was counted a few times. A far more abundant clone sits one base away, making this likely a read error. This chain links TRBV28 with TRBJ2-7, with D uncertain. CDR1 is MDHEN and CDR2 is SYDVKM in the germline V gene. CDR3 size: 11 residues. V dropped 7 bases and J dropped 2 bases, with 6 bases sitting between them. The CDR3 bases are TGTGCCAGCACCTCCGCCTACGAGCAGTACTTC. Translated, it gives CASTSAYEQYF. The full variable domain, its missing parts supplied by reference TRBV28 and TRBJ2-7, is DVKVTQSSRYLVKRTGEKVFLECVQDMDHENMFWYRQDPGLGLRLIYFSYDVKMKEKGDIPEGYSVSREKKERFSLILESASTNQTSMYLCASTSAYEQYFGPGTRLTVT.

This clonotype was counted only a few times. The J gene is TRBJ2-7, the V gene TRBV7-2, with D perhaps matching TRBD2 (6 bases). The germline gives CDR1 SGHTA, CDR2 FQGNSA. The CDR3 loop spans 15 amino acids. The V end was cut by 5 bases, the J end by 3 bases, with 17 bases between. CDR3 in amino acids: CASSPRGTNGYEQYF. In DNA form, the CDR3 reads TGTGCCAGCAGCCCCCGGGGGACCAACGGCTACGAGCAGTACTTC. The complete variable domain, with remaining parts taken from reference TRBV7-2 and TRBJ2-7, reads GAGVSQSPSNKVTEKGKDVELRCDPISGHTALYWYRQSLGQGLEFLIYFQGNSAPDKSGLPSDRFSAERTGGSVSTLTIQRTQQEDSAVYLCASSPRGTNGYEQYFGPGTRLTVT.